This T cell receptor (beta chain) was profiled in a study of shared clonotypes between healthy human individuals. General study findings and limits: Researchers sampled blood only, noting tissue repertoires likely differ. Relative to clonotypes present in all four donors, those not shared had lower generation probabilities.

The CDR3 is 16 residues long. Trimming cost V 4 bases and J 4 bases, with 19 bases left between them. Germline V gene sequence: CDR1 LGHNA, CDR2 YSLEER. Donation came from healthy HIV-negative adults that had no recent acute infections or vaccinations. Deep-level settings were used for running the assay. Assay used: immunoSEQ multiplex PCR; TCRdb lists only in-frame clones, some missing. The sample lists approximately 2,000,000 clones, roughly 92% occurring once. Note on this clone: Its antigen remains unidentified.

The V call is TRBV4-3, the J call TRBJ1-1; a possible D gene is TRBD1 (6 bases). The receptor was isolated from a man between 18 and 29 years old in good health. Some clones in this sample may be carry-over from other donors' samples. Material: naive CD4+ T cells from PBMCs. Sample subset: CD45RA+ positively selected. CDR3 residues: CASSRLPKGDRTEAFF. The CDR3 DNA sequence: TGCGCCAGCAGCCGTCTCCCGAAGGGGGATCGCACTGAAGCTTTCTTT.